This T cell receptor beta chain was found in a study of blood T cell repertoires in COVID-19 (dated by TCRdb to 2018 to 2021). For the study in its entirety: The collaborator samples originated in the United States, Italy and Spain and spanned the acute and convalescent phases of COVID-19. The prospective study material was composed of cDNA or gDNA derived from T cells, B-cell-depleted T cells, or PBMCs. Deeply sampled blood TCRbeta repertoires from subjects exposed to, actively infected with, or recovered from COVID-19 were included in the dataset. The repertoires were released in a freely available public database meant as a resource for research on the immune response to SARS-CoV-2. Samples came from the ongoing ImmuneRACE study (first 160 participants) plus 1,254 subjects from 6 global collaborators. Sample metadata almost always included a de-identified subject ID, COVID-19 status, age in years and sex. Where HLA class I and class II types were available, the types were taken from metadata supplied by the sample provider, not from assay-based typing.

TCRbeta CDR3 regions were amplified from genomic DNA using the immunoSEQ Assay, a bias-controlled multiplex PCR. The published analysis was carried out like this. The number of nucleated cells in each sample was estimated from the amplification of reference gene primers within the assay. Sequence reads were collapsed and filtered to measure the absolute abundance of every unique TCRbeta CDR3 rearrangement. For each sample, productive Simpson clonality was calculated as the square root of Simpson's diversity index over productive rearrangements. The table comes from immuneACCESS by way of TCRdb, which keeps in-frame sequences with V and J called. Part of the clones is missing from these tables; in studies checked, under half for an unresolved V gene and the rest for unknown reasons. V, J and clone size were drawn from that table, and D and trimming were deduced from the DNA. The sample includes roughly 180,000 clones, with 81% observed a single time. Approximately 5.1% of the sample comes from the top ten.

Participants in the prospective study were enrolled through a virtual design, were aged about 18 to 100 years, and lived in under 25 United States geographic areas. Cohort assignment in the prospective study relied on participant-reported clinical history from a screening survey and a study questionnaire. In the prospective study, mobile phlebotomists collected whole blood, serum and a nasopharyngeal or oropharyngeal swab from each participant. Over an approximately 2-month period, participants in the prospective study had the option of providing additional blood draws and questionnaires. Before DNA extraction, blood samples from the prospective study were shipped at room temperature or frozen. Paper-wide results and their limitations: Clinical and demographic metadata were provided uncurated, with the amount varying by source and participant.

Note on this clone: It has no known antigen specificity. It has no much larger one-base neighbor in the sample; base qualities were not kept.

Sequenced input: PBMCs or T cells enriched from blood (not recorded which). This receptor was taken from a woman aged 40 to 50 with acute COVID-19.

CDR3 protein: CASTGLADNEQFF. Here is the DNA: TGCGCCAGCACGGGACTAGCGGACAATGAGCAGTTCTTC. Recombination connected TRBV10-1 to TRBJ2-1; a stretch of 11 junction bases matches TRBD2. V trim: 7 bases; J trim: 5 bases; unmatched bases: 1. The germline V gene (reference sequence) specifies WNHNN as CDR1 and SYGVQD as CDR2. The CDR3, from cysteine to phenylalanine, totals 13 residues. Only the CDR3 DNA is retained, 39 bases long and in frame from the first base.